These 12 T cell receptor beta chains originate from one sample sequenced in a study of blood T cells in healthy people across ages. A sample-barcoded 5' primer and a J-beta primer mix were used in a second PCR of about 6 to 12 cycles. TCRdb reprocessed the 5' RACE reads with MiXCR, giving one entry per CDR3 protein. This sample has more than 900,000 distinct CDR3 sequences; almost 30% occur once, and the top ten carry roughly 10%. The same data also contributed to another study, on T cells of mothers and their children.

Sequencing was performed on blood. The origin of the receptors is a woman aged 40 to 55 in good health.

Only a few counts were recorded for this clonotype. This chain connects TRBV10-3 to TRBJ2-1, with D possibly being TRBD2 (6 bases). Germline CDR1 is ENHRY and CDR2 is SYGVKD. This CDR3 region has 12 residues. Deletions cut 3 bases from V and 8 bases from J, with 8 bases between. The CDR3 is CAISDWGDEQFF. The DNA of the CDR3 is TGTGCCATCAGTGATTGGGGGGATGAGCAGTTCTTC.

This clonotype was counted between two and nine times. The gene calls are TRBV29-1 and TRBJ1-1; D is undetermined. In germline, CDR1 is SQVTM, CDR2 ANQGSEA. The CDR3 has 12 amino acids. The V end lost 4 bases, the J end lost 0 bases, and 6 bases lay between the germline ends. Written as DNA, the CDR3 is TGCAGCGTTGGGGAAATGAACACTGAAGCTTTCTTT. Translated, it gives CSVGEMNTEAFF.

The chain links TRBV5-1 to TRBJ2-1, with 8 bases that match TRBD2. The V and J ends lost 4 bases and 8 bases, in that order; junction bases with no gene match: 23. The CDR3 contains 19 residues. Looked up from germline, CDR1 is SGHRS and CDR2 is YFSETQ. The CDR3 loop reads CASSPGRDWGGLATDEQFF. The CDR3 bases are TGCGCCAGCAGCCCTGGCAGGGACTGGGGTGGACTAGCCACCGATGAGCAGTTCTTC.

This clonotype was seen more than once but under ten times. The rearrangement joins TRBV4-2 to TRBJ2-3; D is uncertain. V lost 0 bases to trimming and J lost 6 bases, with 7 bases between them. The CDR3 runs to 13 residues. Per germline, CDR1 LGHNA and CDR2 YNFKEQ. CDR3 residues: CASSQDQVDTQYF. As DNA, the CDR3 is TGTGCCAGCAGCCAAGATCAAGTGGATACGCAGTATTTT.

The table lists this clonotype with a few counts. The chain combines TRBV28 with TRBJ2-7, with 9 bases lining up with TRBD1. V shed 3 bases and J 0 bases; nucleotides not matched to a gene: 9. The CDR3 extends over 17 amino acids. Per germline, CDR1 MDHEN and CDR2 SYDVKM. Here the CDR3 reads CASSFPPPGQGSYEQYF. The CDR3 DNA reads TGTGCCAGCAGTTTCCCCCCACCGGGACAGGGCTCCTACGAGCAGTACTTC.

V gene TRBV21-1 combines with J gene TRBJ2-4; TRBD1 was called by the table and not checked on the DNA. TRBV21-1 is a documented pseudogene. The CDR3 is 14 residues long. The CDR3 region is CASSKAGDENIQYF. CDR3 nucleotide sequence: TGTGCCAGCAGCAAAGCAGGGGACGAAAACATTCAGTACTTC.

This rearrangement joins TRBV5-6 to TRBJ2-5; 9 bases align to TRBD2. This CDR3 region has 16 residues. Germline V gene data show CDR1 as SGHDT and CDR2 as YYEEEE. With 1 base clipped from V and 1 base from J, the junction kept 5 bases outside the gene matches. CDR3 in DNA: TGTGCCAGCAGCTTGTTAGCGGGGGTCTTCCAAGAGACCCAGTACTTC. This encodes CASSLLAGVFQETQYF.

The V call is TRBV6-9, the J call TRBJ1-1; unclear D gene. V lost 1 base to trimming and J lost 4 bases, with 13 bases between them. CDR3 length: 15 residues. The germline gives CDR1 MNHGY, CDR2 SVAAGI. The CDR3, as DNA: TGTGCCAGCAGTTATTGGGGTAAAGGCGGCACTGAAGCTTTCTTT. The encoded protein is CASSYWGKGGTEAFF.

This clonotype was counted a few times. The gene calls are TRBV5-1 and TRBJ2-7, with D maybe TRBD2 (6 bases). Trimming left V 4 bases short and J 0 bases short, with 11 bases between. Germline-derived CDR1 and CDR2 are SGHRS and YFSETQ. The CDR3 consists of 14 residues. CDR3 region: CASSQGGTSYEQYF. The CDR3 bases are TGCGCCAGCAGCCAGGGCGGGACCTCCTACGAGCAGTACTTC.

Ten or more counts support this clonotype. V is TRBV4-3 and J is TRBJ1-2, with D uncertain. From germline, CDR1 is LGHNA and CDR2 YSLEER. V was pared by 0 bases and J by 0 bases, with 8 bases between. This CDR3 is 15 amino acids long. CDR3 sequence: CASSQDFRTNYGYTF. The CDR3, as DNA: TGCGCCAGCAGCCAAGATTTCAGGACTAACTATGGCTACACCTTC.

This clonotype was counted many times. V gene TRBV12-3 or TRBV12-4 combines with J gene TRBJ2-7; 7 bases align to TRBD2. V trimming: 3 bases; J trimming: 3 bases; junction bases outside the gene matches: 5. CDR3 length: 14 amino acids. The CDR3 region is CASSLVGGIYEQYF. The CDR3 DNA reads as TGTGCCAGCAGTTTGGTGGGGGGGATCTACGAGCAGTACTTC.

The chain links TRBV29-1 to TRBJ1-1; no definite D call. Germline CDR1 is SQVTM and CDR2 is ANQGSEA. The CDR3 covers 13 residues. Between the trimmed V and J ends, which lost 2 bases and 3 bases, there was a span of 10 bases. The CDR3 loop is CSVEKGSDTEAFF. The CDR3 nucleotides read TGCAGCGTTGAAAAGGGATCGGACACTGAAGCTTTCTTT.